This T cell receptor beta chain originates from a study of Ad26.COV2.S vaccination and SARS-CoV-2 variants. About the research overall: The COV1001 Ad26.COV2.S trial arm included the donor. Ad26.COV2.S given intramuscularly, once or twice 56 days apart.

Sample treatment: some 19 received Ad26.COV2.S at low or high dose, single or two shots; roughly five received placebo; per-sample allocation not given. On day 63 after the first injection, vaccine and placebo recipients gave samples. This Boston cohort included adults aged 18-55 years. Profiled with immunoSEQ multiplex PCR; TCRdb holds only in-frame clones, not every one. The profile shows fewer than 900,000 clones, 80% to 90% of them singletons. Study-level points and caveats: Spike-specific responses of CD8+ and CD4+ T cells were reported to display substantial breadth after vaccination.

With respect to this clone: Its specificity is not known.

The CDR3 totals 13 residues. V was clipped by 1 base and J by 6 bases, with 9 bases between them. The sequence was collected from a person between 18 and 59 years old who received the Ad26.COV2.S COVID-19 vaccine or a placebo. The V and J genes are TRBV12-3 or TRBV12-4 and TRBJ2-5; perhaps TRBD1 as D (5 bases). The material sequenced was peripheral blood, taken in a trial of Ad26.COV2.S vaccine versus placebo. CDR3 in DNA: TGTGCCAGCAGTTTAGAGGGGCAGAAGACCCAGTACTTC. Amino acid sequence: CASSLEGQKTQYF.